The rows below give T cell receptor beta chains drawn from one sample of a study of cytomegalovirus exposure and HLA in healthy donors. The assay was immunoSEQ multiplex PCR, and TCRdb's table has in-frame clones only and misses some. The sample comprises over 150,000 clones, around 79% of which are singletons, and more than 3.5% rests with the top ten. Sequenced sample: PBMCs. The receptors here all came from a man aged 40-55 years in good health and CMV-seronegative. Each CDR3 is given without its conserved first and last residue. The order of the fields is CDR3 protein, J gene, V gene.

CDR3: ASSESGGPSYNEQF
J: TRBJ2-1
V: TRBV6-1

CDR3: ASSVGTSNTEAF
J: TRBJ1-1
V: TRBV9

CDR3: ASSSAGGDTDTQY
J: TRBJ2-3
V: TRBV5-1

CDR3: ASSLGAGYT
J: TRBJ1-2
V: TRBV19

CDR3: ASSPGQFEAF
J: TRBJ1-1
V: TRBV6-6

CDR3: ASSPRDTSYEQY
J: TRBJ2-7
V: TRBV5-6

CDR3: ASNRQGQGEKLF
J: TRBJ1-4
V: TRBV6-5

CDR3: ASSPRGYEQY
J: TRBJ2-7
V: TRBV6-5

CDR3: ASSGLGTDTQY
J: TRBJ2-3
V: TRBV19

CDR3: ATSQSRGVEQY
J: TRBJ2-7
V: TRBV15

CDR3: SAGGAAATDTQY
J: TRBJ2-3
V: TRBV29-1

CDR3: ASSVQGREQY
J: TRBJ2-7
V: TRBV9

CDR3: ASSLTSGGANTGELF
J: TRBJ2-2
V: TRBV5-1

CDR3: ASSRPRQGAFDTQY
J: TRBJ2-3
V: TRBV5-4

CDR3: ASRMGQQETQY
J: TRBJ2-5
V: TRBV2

CDR3: TSSEDSGGVGELF
J: TRBJ2-2
V: TRBV6-1

CDR3: ASSTVPSVGRGNTDTQY
J: TRBJ2-3
V: TRBV27

CDR3: ASSPTAGPGELF
J: TRBJ2-2
V: TRBV6-6

CDR3: ASSLAQQPQY
J: TRBJ2-3
V: TRBV5-1

CDR3: SVVLPGQGYEQY
J: TRBJ2-7
V: TRBV29-1

CDR3: SVSTGGYTDTQY
J: TRBJ2-3
V: TRBV29-1

CDR3: ASREAEQF
J: TRBJ2-1
V: TRBV28

CDR3: ASSSGQIYGYT
J: TRBJ1-2
V: TRBV28

CDR3: ASSPPRGRISLSNQPQH
J: TRBJ1-5
V: TRBV4-1

CDR3: AVRDSDYSNQPQH
J: TRBJ1-5
V: TRBV19

CDR3: ASSPTSTGFNGYT
J: TRBJ1-2
V: TRBV9